Included here is one T cell receptor beta chain sequence, with context. Its specificity is not known. The V and J ends lost 4 bases and 2 bases respectively, with 14 bases between them. CDR1 GTSNPN and CDR2 SVGIG come from the germline V gene (reference sequence). The CDR3 sequence is 14 residues long. This specimen comes from a study of cytomegalovirus exposure and HLA in healthy donors. Regarding the study as a whole: TCR beta V- and J-gene trimming was later associated with a missense DCLRE1C variant. Across donors, sequencing depth was assumed by presence/absence analyses to be roughly uniform. The authors later found HLA-associated TCR beta chains more clonally expanded than equally common others.

Primers for the PCR totalled 60 Vbeta and 13 Jbeta. Assay used: immunoSEQ multiplex PCR; TCRdb lists only in-frame clones, some missing. The sample shows around 270,000 clones, 80% of them seen only once. This rearrangement joins TRBV30 to TRBJ1-2; D not certain. Sequenced sample: PBMCs. This sequence was found in a girl aged 2-10 years in good health and CMV-seronegative. The CDR3 DNA is TGTGCCTGGACACCTTACACCTGGAACTATGGCTACACCTTC. Protein sequence: CAWTPYTWNYGYTF.